This TCR beta chain was retrieved from a study of cytomegalovirus exposure and HLA in healthy donors. Study-level background: Earlier, approximately 190 million T cells were analyzed, and over 95 million unique TCR beta sequences were found among them.

Participants comprised healthy donors of bone marrow. General study points: Sequence variants that were highly shared formed a cluster that was likely a sequencing artifact.

PCR involved 60 Vbeta and 13 Jbeta primers. Clones were read by immunoSEQ multiplex PCR, and TCRdb kept only the in-frame ones, dropping some. The sample lists hundreds of thousands of clones, 70% to 80% occurring once. Germline V CDR1 and CDR2: SGHRS, YFSETQ. V gave up 6 bases and J gave up 8 bases, with 20 bases separating them. This CDR3 has 14 residues. This clone was counted once. Antigen unknown. The sample consisted of PBMCs. The receptor comes from a woman under 40 in good health and CMV-seronegative. The chain employs TRBV5-1 and TRBJ1-2, with a tentative D call TRBD1 (6 bases). CDR3 coding DNA: TGCGCCAGCACTAGCTCAGGGGTAGGGGCCGGCTACACCTTC. Protein sequence: CASTSSGVGAGYTF.